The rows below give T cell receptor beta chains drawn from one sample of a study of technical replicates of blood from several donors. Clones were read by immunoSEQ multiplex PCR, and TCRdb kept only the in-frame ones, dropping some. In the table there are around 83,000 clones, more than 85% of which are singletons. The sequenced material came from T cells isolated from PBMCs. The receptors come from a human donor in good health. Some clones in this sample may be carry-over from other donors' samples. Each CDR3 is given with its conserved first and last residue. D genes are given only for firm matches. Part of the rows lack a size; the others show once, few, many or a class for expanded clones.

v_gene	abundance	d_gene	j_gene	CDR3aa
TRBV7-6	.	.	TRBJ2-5	CASSLGPGGETQYF
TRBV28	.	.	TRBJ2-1	CASRKAVDNEQFF
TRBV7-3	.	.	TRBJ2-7	CASSFSGGYEQYF
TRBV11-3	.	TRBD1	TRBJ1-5	CASSGTVNQPQHF
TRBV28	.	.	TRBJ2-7	CASSPDSYEQYF
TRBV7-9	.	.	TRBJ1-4	CASTLVSTNEKLFF
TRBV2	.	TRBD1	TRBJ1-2	CASRETGANYGYTF
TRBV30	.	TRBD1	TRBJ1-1	CALGREGQRNTEAFF
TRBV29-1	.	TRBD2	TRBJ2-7	CSVRGDPYEQYF
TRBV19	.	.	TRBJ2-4	CASKARDNFKNIQYF
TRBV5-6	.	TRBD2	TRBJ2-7	CASRLAGESYEQYF
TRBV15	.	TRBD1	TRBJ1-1	CATRRTGVDTEAFF
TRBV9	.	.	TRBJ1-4	CASSVGGRGYTNEKLFF
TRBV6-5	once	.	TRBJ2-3	CASSPSTDTQYF
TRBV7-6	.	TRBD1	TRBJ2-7	CASSTGQDFSEQYF
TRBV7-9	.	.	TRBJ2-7	CASSLEGFSSYEQYF
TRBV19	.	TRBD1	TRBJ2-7	CASSYRGREQYF
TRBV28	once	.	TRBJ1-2	CASVSTLNGYTF
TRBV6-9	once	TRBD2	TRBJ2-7	CAGPSRLAGGHEQYF
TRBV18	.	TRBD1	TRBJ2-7	CASSPPGQGYEQYF
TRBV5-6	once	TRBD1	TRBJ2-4	CASSFLGTEAKNIQYF
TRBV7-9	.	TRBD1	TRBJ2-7	CASSSGTGGYEQYF
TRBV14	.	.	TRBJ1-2	CASSQDLGTETEVTF
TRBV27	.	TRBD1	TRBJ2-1	CASSLSEGASYNEQFF
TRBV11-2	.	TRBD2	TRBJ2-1	CASSPPPSGGEQFF
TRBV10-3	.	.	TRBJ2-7	CAISSPMYEQYF
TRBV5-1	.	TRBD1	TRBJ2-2	CASSLSPGQGRSTGELFF
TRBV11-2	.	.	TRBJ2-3	CASSFSGTMITDTQYF
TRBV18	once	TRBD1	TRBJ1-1	CASSPQGQGNTEAFF